The 5 T cell receptor beta chains below were found in one sample sequenced in a study of blood T cell repertoires in COVID-19. The data were produced by immunoSEQ multiplex PCR, yet TCRdb's version contains in-frame clones alone and is incomplete. The sample carries about 300,000 clones, around 90% recorded once. Source material: PBMCs or T cells enriched from blood (not recorded which). These receptors were collected from a young woman with acute COVID-19.

The chain is built from TRBV4-1 and TRBJ1-1, with D possibly being TRBD1 (5 bases). CDR3 length: 13 residues. V dropped 5 bases and J dropped 5 bases, with 12 bases sitting between them. Germline CDR1 MGHRA, CDR2 YSYEKL. CDR3: CASSVQGDTEAFF. The CDR3 coding sequence is TGCGCCAGCAGCGTTCAGGGTGATACTGAAGCTTTCTTT.

The chain uses TRBV5-1 and TRBJ2-1; the match to TRBD2 covers 14 bases. V shed 3 bases, J shed 5 bases, and the junction held 7 bases outside the gene matches. The CDR3 has 17 residues. From germline, CDR1 is SGHRS and CDR2 YFSETQ. The CDR3 is CASSSRLAGGPNNEQFF. The CDR3 DNA follows: TGCGCCAGCAGCTCCAGACTAGCGGGAGGGCCTAACAATGAGCAGTTCTTC.

The chain carries TRBV29-1 and TRBJ2-2; no clear D gene. This CDR3 contains 14 residues. Deletions cut 0 bases from V and 0 bases from J, with 5 bases between. Per germline, CDR1 SQVTM and CDR2 ANQGSEA. The chain's CDR3 is CSVEEHSNTGELFF. CDR3 sequence (DNA): TGCAGCGTTGAAGAACATTCGAACACCGGGGAGCTGTTTTTT.

The V gene is TRBV2, the J gene TRBJ2-7; TRBD2 matches 10 bases. CDR3 size: 18 residues. CDR1 and CDR2 from the germline V gene are SNHLY and FYNNEI. The ends lost 6 bases at V and 3 bases at J; junction bases unmatched: 17. CDR3 coding DNA: TGTGCCAGCAGGAAACAGGGTCGGGCTAGCGGGAGCCTCTACGAGCAGTACTTC. As protein: CASRKQGRASGSLYEQYF.

The rearrangement joins TRBV28 to TRBJ1-4; D remains unclear. Trimming cost V 4 bases and J 8 bases, with 5 bases left between them. The CDR3 totals 11 residues. Per the germline V gene, CDR1 is MDHEN and CDR2 is SYDVKM. CDR3 DNA: TGTGCCAGCAGTTCCCCAGAAAAACTGTTTTTT. Protein sequence: CASSSPEKLFF.